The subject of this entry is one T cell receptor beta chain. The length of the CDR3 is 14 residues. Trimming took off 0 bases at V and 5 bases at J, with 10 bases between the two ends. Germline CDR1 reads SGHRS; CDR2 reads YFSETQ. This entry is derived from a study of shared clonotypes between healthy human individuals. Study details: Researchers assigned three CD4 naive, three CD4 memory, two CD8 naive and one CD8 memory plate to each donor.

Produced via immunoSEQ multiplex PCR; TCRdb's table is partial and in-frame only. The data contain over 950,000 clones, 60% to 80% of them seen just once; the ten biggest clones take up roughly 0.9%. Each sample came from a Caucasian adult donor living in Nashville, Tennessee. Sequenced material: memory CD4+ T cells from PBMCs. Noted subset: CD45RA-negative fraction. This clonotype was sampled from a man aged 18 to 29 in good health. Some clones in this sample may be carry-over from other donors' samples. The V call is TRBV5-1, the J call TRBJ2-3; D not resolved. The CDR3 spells CASSLALEVDTQYF. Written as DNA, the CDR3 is TGCGCCAGCAGCTTGGCTCTTGAAGTAGATACGCAGTATTTT.